The rows below give T cell receptor beta chains drawn from one sample of a study of Ad26.COV2.S vaccination and SARS-CoV-2 variants. Clones were read by immunoSEQ multiplex PCR, and TCRdb kept only the in-frame ones, dropping some. Among about 320,000 clones listed, under 90% were seen once. Sequenced material: peripheral blood, taken in a trial of Ad26.COV2.S vaccine versus placebo. These receptors were collected from a person between 18 and 65 years old who received the Ad26.COV2.S COVID-19 vaccine or a placebo. The conserved cysteine and the conserved F or W are not part of the CDR3 here. A D gene is named only where the DNA matches it firmly. Not every row has a clone size; where given, it reads once, few, many or a size class.

clone_size v_call d_call cdr3_aa
- TRBV5-8 - ASSFFSGGQPQH
- TRBV5-6 TRBD1 ASSLVWTGYTEAF
- TRBV29-1 - SVRGGQPNTEAF
- TRBV14 - ASSFRDYTEAF
- TRBV6-5 TRBD1 ASWTGGNSPLH
- TRBV11-3 - ASSSRGDREAF
- TRBV30 - AWRRPNTPRSAF
- TRBV4-1 - ASSQDRREEQY
- TRBV6-1 - ASSEYRPVGTEAF
- TRBV7-7 TRBD1 ASSLGTGGVEKLF
- TRBV4-1 - ASSQDGYSYNEQF
- TRBV15 TRBD1 ATSRETGTNSPLH
- TRBV19 - ASSHKGGLPDTQY
- TRBV6-5 - ASSYEGWTEAF
- TRBV27 - ASSRLRSNQPQH
- TRBV6-5 - ASIRELGTEAF
- TRBV6-5 TRBD1 ASSYGTGAISDTQY
once TRBV7-6 TRBD2 ASSPLAGLPYNEQF
- TRBV27 - ASSWGGDPSPLH
- TRBV24-1 TRBD1 ATSDKGQGAKSPYNEQF
- TRBV25-1 - ASSEYGSAAATNEKLF
- TRBV7-2 - ASSSPPGPYEQY
- TRBV2 TRBD1 ASSETGQTAKNIQY
- TRBV7-6 - ASSLSVAMNTEAF
- TRBV30 - AWSDPGYT
- TRBV4-3 - ASSQEPSNTGELF
- TRBV6-2/TRBV6-3 - ASSSGPITGANVLT
- TRBV12-3/TRBV12-4 - ASSRRWGAEAF
- TRBV7-2 TRBD1 ASSSDRGWYGYT
- TRBV2 TRBD1 ASSDSKGATEAF
- TRBV6-6 TRBD1 ASSGEQGRTEAF
- TRBV7-9 TRBD1 ASSLFGGGLEGYT
- TRBV7-2 - ASSLPGLQETQY
- TRBV4-3 - ASSHRTALGSDTQY
- TRBV18 TRBD1 ASSPPTGGPVRTEAF
- TRBV11-2 TRBD2 ASSFSSGMIRDTGELF
- TRBV3-1/TRBV3-2 - ATEAPSTDTQY